This TCR beta chain was sequenced in a study of shared T cell receptors in the human thymus. Method: immunoSEQ multiplex PCR; TCRdb's copy keeps in-frame clones and lacks some. In the table there are 600,000 or so clones, roughly 86% of which are singletons. The CDR3 length is 12 residues. The germline V gene has CDR1 LGHNA and CDR2 YSLEER. V dropped 7 bases and J dropped 4 bases, with 10 bases sitting between them. The sample also formed part of further work on human thymus T cells.

The sequence was collected from a boy under three years old with a congenital heart defect. Material for sequencing was thymocytes. This chain uses TRBV4-3 with TRBJ1-2; no clear D gene. The CDR3 coding sequence is TGCGCCAGCACGGAGGATTTCTATGGCTACACCTTC. It codes for CASTEDFYGYTF.